Following are 8 T cell receptor beta chains from one sample sequenced in a study of cytomegalovirus exposure and HLA in healthy donors. Sequencing was performed with immunoSEQ multiplex PCR; in TCRdb, only in-frame clones are kept and a portion is missing. The sample lists under 250,000 clones; about three quarters were seen once. Sequencing was carried out using PBMCs. The receptors stem from a woman under 40 in good health and CMV-seronegative.

This clone appeared once. The chain employs TRBV19 and TRBJ1-2, with D maybe TRBD1 (6 bases). Per the germline V gene, CDR1 is LNHDA and CDR2 is SQIVND (reference sequence). V lost 5 bases and J lost 5, with 18 bases in between. The CDR3 runs 15 residues. CDR3 residues: CASSPQSGGAYGYTF. In nucleotides, the CDR3 is TGTGCCAGTAGTCCCCAATCGGGGGGCGCTTATGGCTACACCTTC.

The chain couples TRBV18 to TRBJ2-2, with D unresolved. CDR3 length equals 15 residues. V was pared by 0 bases and J by 1 base, with 6 bases between. CDR1 and CDR2 (germline): KGHSH, LQKENI. CDR3 in DNA: TGTGCCAGCTCACCACCGCTAGGGAACACCGGGGAGCTGTTTTTT. This encodes CASSPPLGNTGELFF.

The chain joins TRBV11-2 to TRBJ1-5; TRBD1 matches at 7 bases. Germline V CDR1 and CDR2: SGHAT, FQNNGV. V lost 5 bases and J lost 0; bases outside the gene matches: 7. The CDR3 covers 16 residues. CDR3 sequence (DNA): TGTGCCAGCAGCCTTAAGACAGGGACTAGCAATCAGCCCCAGCATTTT. It translates to CASSLKTGTSNQPQHF.

J is TRBJ2-7 and V is TRBV19, with 10 bases fitting TRBD2. The CDR3 contains 17 residues. CDR1 LNHDA and CDR2 SQIVND come from the germline V gene (reference sequence). V lost 4 bases, J lost 2 bases, and 11 bases stayed unmatched. CDR3 sequence: CASSTSSASGSTYEQYF. The CDR3 bases are TGTGCCAGTAGTACCTCTTCGGCTAGCGGGAGTACCTACGAGCAGTACTTC.

This clone was seen just once. The V gene is TRBV5-1, the J gene TRBJ2-1, with 13 nucleotides matching TRBD2. Germline V gene sequence: CDR1 SGHRS, CDR2 YFSETQ. The CDR3 consists of 12 residues. Trimming removed 4 bases from V and 15 bases from J; junction bases left unmatched: 4. CDR3 amino acids: CASSRTSGRGFF. In nucleotides, the CDR3 is TGCGCCAGCAGCCGGACTAGCGGGAGAGGGTTCTTC.

This chain uses TRBV29-1 with TRBJ1-2; 9 positions agree with TRBD1. CDR3 size: 13 residues. Per germline, CDR1 SQVTM and CDR2 ANQGSEA. With V trimmed by 3 bases and J by 8 bases, 7 bases remained unmatched. The CDR3 nucleotides are TGCAGCGTTGAGAGGGACAGGGACAGAGGCTACACCTTC. Protein: CSVERDRDRGYTF.

This chain links TRBV30 with TRBJ1-1; D might be TRBD1 (5 bases). The CDR3 is 12 residues long. In germline, CDR1 is GTSNPN, CDR2 SVGIG (reference sequence). Between the trimmed V and J ends, which lost 5 bases and 5 bases, there was a span of 12 bases. The CDR3 sequence: CAWAGLGTEAFF. CDR3 DNA sequence: TGTGCCTGGGCAGGGTTAGGGACTGAAGCTTTCTTT.

V is TRBV27 and J is TRBJ2-1; D is ambiguous. The V gene lost 8 bases and the J gene lost 2 bases, with 16 bases spanning the gap. The CDR3 is 15 residues long. Germline-derived CDR1 and CDR2 are MNHEY and SMNVEV (reference sequence). CDR3 loop: CASFSRMRPYNEQFF. CDR3 DNA sequence: TGTGCCAGCTTTAGTCGGATGAGGCCCTACAATGAGCAGTTCTTC.